The 13 T cell receptor beta chains presented below share a single source sample, sequenced in a study of blood T cell repertoires in COVID-19. The protocol was immunoSEQ multiplex PCR, while the TCRdb copy is restricted to in-frame clones and leaves out a portion. The sample holds 150,000 to 200,000 clones, roughly 80% seen once. The specimen sequenced was PBMCs or T cells enriched from blood (not recorded which). These receptors all stem from a man aged 45 to 65 who had recovered from COVID-19.

V and J are TRBV4-3 and TRBJ1-4; D is uncertain. The germline CDR1 and CDR2 sequences are LGHNA and YSLEER. This CDR3 spans 16 amino acids. Trimming removed 1 base from V and 0 bases from J, with 9 bases in between. The CDR3 nucleotides are TGCGCCAGCAGCCAAGTTTTCGGGGCAACTAATGAAAAACTGTTTTTT. It is translated as CASSQVFGATNEKLFF.

The chain carries TRBV5-1 and TRBJ2-3; 9 positions match TRBD2. The V segment lost 1 base and the J segment 4 bases; nucleotides outside the gene matches: 13. This CDR3 is built from 18 residues. The germline V gene has CDR1 SGHRS and CDR2 YFSETQ. The CDR3 coding sequence is TGCGCCAGCAGCTTGTACGACTCCGCGGGCGGGGGGGCAGATACGCAGTATTTT. Translating gives CASSLYDSAGGGADTQYF.

J is TRBJ2-2 and V is TRBV7-3; TRBD1 is a possible D gene (5 bases). The CDR3 contains 12 residues. Trimming took off 5 bases at V and 8 bases at J, with 9 bases between the two ends. Germline lookup yields CDR1 SGHTA and CDR2 FQGTGA. The CDR3 nucleotides are TGTGCCAGCAGCCAAGACAGAGGGGAGCTGTTTTTT. This sequence encodes CASSQDRGELFF.

V usage is TRBV28 and J usage is TRBJ2-1, with 9 nucleotides matching TRBD2. With V trimmed by 6 bases and J by 5 bases, 8 bases remained unmatched. The CDR3 is made up of 15 amino acids. Per germline, CDR1 MDHEN and CDR2 SYDVKM. The CDR3 spells CASRNAGGPHNEQFF. The CDR3 coding sequence is TGTGCCAGCAGGAATGCGGGGGGGCCCCACAATGAGCAGTTCTTC.

The chain uses TRBV7-9 and TRBJ1-2; 7 bases align to TRBD1. Per germline, CDR1 SEHNR and CDR2 FQNEAQ (reference sequence). Trimming at V came to 4 bases and at J to 2 bases, leaving 7 bases not matched to a gene. CDR3 length: 15 residues. The CDR3 region has the DNA TGTGCCAGCAGCTCCGGACAGGCCCCAAACTATGGCTACACCTTC. It specifies CASSSGQAPNYGYTF.

The rearrangement uses TRBV7-2 and TRBJ2-6, with a tentative D call TRBD1 (5 bases). Germline lookup yields CDR1 SGHTA and CDR2 FQGNSA. V lost 5 bases to trimming and J lost 6 bases, with 11 bases between them. CDR3 length: 14 residues. CDR3 amino acids: CASSRRQSANVLTF. The DNA for the CDR3 is TGTGCCAGCAGCCGGAGACAGTCGGCCAACGTCCTGACTTTC.

J is TRBJ1-3 and V is TRBV9; 7 bases match TRBD1. The V gene end was trimmed by 0 bases and the J gene end by 9 bases; junction bases not matched to a gene: 0. The CDR3 runs 12 residues. Germline V gene lookup returns CDR1 SGDLS and CDR2 YYNGEE. CDR3: CASSVEGATIYF. CDR3 bases: TGTGCCAGCAGCGTAGAGGGGGCCACCATATATTTT.

The chain is built from TRBV7-9 and TRBJ1-2, with D possibly matching TRBD1 (6 bases). This CDR3 is built from 16 residues. With 1 base removed from V and 4 bases from J, the gap between germline ends came to 16 bases. Germline V gene lookup returns CDR1 SEHNR and CDR2 FQNEAQ (reference sequence). DNA for the CDR3: TGTGCCAGCAGCTTAGACCACTTAAGGACAGCCTATGGCTACACCTTC. This gives the protein CASSLDHLRTAYGYTF.

The rearrangement links TRBV11-2 to TRBJ2-5, with a weak D call TRBD1 (5 bases). The CDR3 has 13 amino acids. Germline CDR1 is SGHAT and CDR2 is FQNNGV. V was trimmed by 3 bases and J by 5 bases, leaving 10 bases between them. The CDR3 sequence is CASSLGHRETQYF. The DNA of the CDR3 is TGTGCCAGCAGCTTGGGGCATCGGGAGACCCAGTACTTC.

V usage is TRBV4-1 and J usage is TRBJ2-2; 12 bases line up with TRBD2. CDR1 is MGHRA and CDR2 is YSYEKL in the germline V gene. There are 15 residues in the CDR3. The trim removed 5 bases at V and 5 bases at J, leaving 3 bases unmatched. CDR3 DNA: TGCGCCAGCAGCTGGCTAGCGGGGGGGACCGGGGAGCTGTTTTTT. It codes for CASSWLAGGTGELFF.

The rearrangement links TRBV18 to TRBJ2-7; the D gene is possibly TRBD1 (5 bases). This CDR3 contains 14 residues. V was clipped by 3 bases and J by 3 bases, with 12 bases between them. Germline lookup yields CDR1 KGHSH and CDR2 LQKENI. CDR3 DNA sequence: TGTGCCAGCTCACCCATCGGCCAGGGCTACGAGCAGTACTTC. Protein product: CASSPIGQGYEQYF.

The chain couples TRBV6-2 or TRBV6-3 to TRBJ1-2, with TRBD1 as a possible D gene (6 bases). Trimming removed 5 bases at V and 4 bases at J, with 11 bases between. This CDR3 is built from 13 residues. Germline V gene data show CDR1 as MNHEY and CDR2 as SVGEGT. The CDR3 coding sequence is TGTGCCAGCAGTGCAACAGGGATCTATGGCTACACCTTC. It translates to CASSATGIYGYTF.

J is TRBJ1-5 and V is TRBV28; 7 bases fit TRBD1. The trim removed 8 bases at V and 4 bases at J, leaving 8 bases unmatched. The CDR3 extends over 14 amino acids. Germline V gene lookup returns CDR1 MDHEN and CDR2 SYDVKM. The CDR3 nucleotides are TGTGCCAGCGCCCCGGGACAGATAAATCAGCCCCAGCATTTT. Protein sequence: CASAPGQINQPQHF.